The 16 T cell receptor beta chains below come from one sample, sequenced in a study of shared clonotypes between healthy human individuals. The table came from immunoSEQ multiplex PCR; TCRdb's copy has only in-frame clones and leaves some out. The sample holds about 2.4 million clones, under 95% seen once. The sequenced sample was naive CD4+ T cells from PBMCs. Subset described: CD45RA+ positively selected. These receptors were taken from a man aged 18 to 29 in good health. Some clones in this sample may be carry-over from other donors' samples.

V and J are TRBV7-3 and TRBJ2-1; maybe TRBD2 (6 bases). V gave up 5 bases and J gave up 10 bases, with 18 bases separating them. Germline assignment: CDR1 SGHTA and CDR2 FQGTGA. There are 14 residues in the CDR3. The CDR3 is CASSPMGGISEQFF. The CDR3 bases are TGTGCCAGCAGCCCAATGGGGGGAATCAGCGAGCAGTTCTTC.

The genes are TRBV9 and TRBJ2-7; TRBD1 aligns across 7 bases. Per germline, CDR1 SGDLS and CDR2 YYNGEE. The CDR3 totals 14 residues. J was trimmed by 2 bases and V by 2 bases; bases with no gene match: 4. As DNA, the CDR3 is TGTGCCAGCAGCGTTGACCAGGGGGCCTACGAGCAGTACTTC. Protein: CASSVDQGAYEQYF.

The rearrangement joins TRBV27 to TRBJ2-6; possible D gene TRBD1, 6 bases. V was cut by 5 bases and J by 4 bases, with 9 bases left in between. Looked up from germline, CDR1 is MNHEY and CDR2 is SMNVEV (reference sequence). The CDR3 is made up of 14 amino acids. CDR3 sequence (DNA): TGTGCCAGCAGTACAGGGACCGGGGCCAACGTCCTGACTTTC. Translated, it gives CASSTGTGANVLTF.

The chain employs TRBV29-1 and TRBJ1-2, with D tentatively TRBD1 (5 bases). Germline lookup yields CDR1 SQVTM and CDR2 ANQGSEA. V gave up 7 bases and J gave up 6 bases, with 12 bases separating them. The CDR3 loop spans 11 amino acids. CDR3 coding DNA: TGCAGCGCAGGGCAAACGGATGGCTACACCTTC. This encodes CSAGQTDGYTF.

The chain links TRBV6-6 to TRBJ2-7; no definite D call. V lost 5 bases and J lost 0, with 14 bases in between. CDR3 length equals 15 residues. Germline V CDR1 and CDR2: MNHNY, SVGAGI (reference sequence). The CDR3 DNA sequence: TGTGCCAGCAGTATTTACGGTACCGACTCCTACGAGCAGTACTTC. This encodes CASSIYGTDSYEQYF.

Turning to this clone: The sample carries other DNA sequences with the same CDR3. The chain combines TRBV9 with TRBJ1-2; a weak D match, TRBD1 (5 bases). This CDR3 contains 15 residues. Germline CDR1 SGDLS, CDR2 YYNGEE. V dropped 0 bases and J dropped 2 bases, with 11 bases sitting between them. This CDR3 reads CASSVVGTGNYGYTF. The CDR3 DNA reads TGTGCCAGCAGCGTAGTTGGGACCGGAAACTATGGCTACACCTTC.

The chain links TRBV9 to TRBJ1-3; D ambiguous. V lost 3 bases, J lost 0 bases, and 13 bases lay in between. The CDR3 length is 16 residues. Germline CDR1 reads SGDLS; CDR2 reads YYNGEE. The CDR3 sequence is CASSARSGGSGNTIYF. The CDR3 DNA follows: TGTGCCAGCAGCGCTAGGTCGGGTGGCTCTGGAAACACCATATATTTT.

The chain uses TRBV7-8 and TRBJ1-2; D unclear. The CDR3 is 15 residues long. The germline V gene has CDR1 SGHVS and CDR2 FQNEAQ. Trimming stripped 5 bases from V and 0 bases from J, with 13 bases between. CDR3 nucleotides: TGTGCCAGCAGCCAGAGGTCGGTTACTAACTATGGCTACACCTTC. Encoded protein: CASSQRSVTNYGYTF.

With respect to this clone: The sample contains more than one DNA sequence encoding this CDR3. The DNA of the CDR3 is TGTGCCAGCAGCCTTCTTGGGACAGTTAATGAAAAACTGTTTTTT. The encoded protein is CASSLLGTVNEKLFF. The rearrangement uses TRBV28 and TRBJ1-4; 7 nucleotides match TRBD1. Germline V gene sequence: CDR1 MDHEN, CDR2 SYDVKM. After removal of 6 bases from V and 4 bases from J, the junction contained 8 bases not matched to a gene. This CDR3 has 15 residues. Based on the CDR3 plus reference TRBV28 and TRBJ1-4, the full variable domain is DVKVTQSSRYLVKRTGEKVFLECVQDMDHENMFWYRQDPGLGLRLIYFSYDVKMKEKGDIPEGYSVSREKKERFSLILESASTNQTSMYLCASSLLGTVNEKLFFGSGTQLSVL.

Details on this clone: Additional DNA sequences in this sample encode the identical CDR3. For the CDR3, the DNA is TGCGCCAGCAGCTTGGTCCCAGGCAATCAGCCCCAGCATTTT. Translation: CASSLVPGNQPQHF. This chain joins TRBV5-1 and TRBJ1-5; D is unresolved. The CDR3 spans 14 residues. V lost 0 bases and J lost 2, with 6 bases in between. Germline lookup yields CDR1 SGHRS and CDR2 YFSETQ.

The sample holds one count of this clone. The rearrangement uses TRBV5-1 and TRBJ2-1; D ambiguous. The CDR3 has 15 residues. Germline loops: CDR1 SGHRS, CDR2 YFSETQ. V dropped 3 bases and J dropped 4 bases, with 14 bases sitting between them. The CDR3 DNA reads as TGCGCCAGCAGCTCCGACGTCGGGCAGTACAATGAGCAGTTCTTC. Its protein product is CASSSDVGQYNEQFF.

This chain joins TRBV19 and TRBJ2-1; the match to TRBD1 covers 7 bases. This CDR3 is built from 12 residues. Germline values: CDR1 LNHDA, CDR2 SQIVND (reference sequence). Germline trimming cut 6 bases from V and 8 bases from J; bases unmatched to any gene: 4. Written as DNA, the CDR3 is TGTGCCAGTAGAAACAGGGGAGATGAGCAGTTCTTC. Its translation is CASRNRGDEQFF. The full variable domain, with the rest looked up from reference TRBV19 and TRBJ2-1, is DGGITQSPKYLFRKEGQNVTLSCEQNLNHDAMYWYRQDPGQGLRLIYYSQIVNDFQKGDIAEGYSVSREKKESFPLTVTSAQKNPTAFYLCASRNRGDEQFFGPGTRLTVL.

The chain employs TRBV6-5 and TRBJ2-1; TRBD1 is a possible D gene (5 bases). Trimming left V 8 bases short and J 6 bases short, with 14 bases between. Germline V gives CDR1 MNHEY, CDR2 SVGAGI. The CDR3 totals 13 residues. CDR3 DNA sequence: TGTGCCAGCCGACCAGGGAACTCCAATGAGCAGTTCTTC. It translates to CASRPGNSNEQFF.

The chain employs TRBV10-3 and TRBJ1-2; D uncertain. With 1 base removed from V and 4 bases from J, the gap between germline ends came to 10 bases. From germline, CDR1 is ENHRY and CDR2 SYGVKD. The CDR3 sequence is 14 residues long. The CDR3 spells CAISELGSTYGYTF. DNA for the CDR3: TGTGCCATCAGTGAGTTGGGCAGTACCTATGGCTACACCTTC.

This clone was recorded only once. This chain joins TRBV30 and TRBJ2-1; 7 nucleotides align to TRBD2. Germline CDR1 is GTSNPN and CDR2 is SVGIG (reference sequence). The CDR3 covers 13 residues. Trimming took 0 bases from V and 9 from J; bases not matched to a gene: 5. The CDR3 region has the DNA TGTGCCTGGAGTGTATGGGTAGCGGGTGAGCAGTTCTTC. Encoded protein: CAWSVWVAGEQFF.

This sequence joins TRBV5-5 and TRBJ2-5; 7 bases are shared with TRBD2. Germline-derived CDR1 and CDR2 are SGHKS and YYEKEE (reference sequence). V shed 1 base and J 2 bases; nucleotides not matched to a gene: 2. The CDR3 runs to 14 residues. The CDR3 sequence is CASSLREGQETQYF. The CDR3, as DNA: TGTGCCAGCAGCTTGAGGGAGGGTCAAGAGACCCAGTACTTC.